What follows are 30 T cell receptor beta chains derived from one specimen sequenced in a study of CXCR3-negative and CXCR3-positive naive CD8 T cells. Preparation of TRB cDNA libraries relied on 5' RACE carrying UMI labels. From the 5' RACE reads, TCRdb lists one entry per CDR3 protein and no DNA. Listed are 56,000 or so distinct CDR3 sequences; 20% to 25% falls within the top ten. The material sequenced was memory CD8+ T cells from blood. These receptors came from a human donor in good health. Some clones in this sample may be carry-over from other donors' samples.

This chain uses TRBV29-1 with TRBJ2-1; TCRdb's assignment of TRBD2 cannot be checked, as there is no DNA. The CDR3 runs 15 residues. CDR1 and CDR2 from the germline V gene are SQVTM and ANQGSEA. CDR3: CSVEGAGDVYNEQFF.

The CDR3 sequence: CASSLAAVDPDTQYF. The chain is built from TRBV5-1 and TRBJ2-3; the D gene TCRdb calls, TRBD2, cannot be checked with no DNA. The CDR3 contains 15 residues. Germline values: CDR1 SGHRS, CDR2 YFSETQ.

V usage is TRBV25-1 and J usage is TRBJ1-1; TCRdb's D call of TRBD1 is untestable without DNA. The V gene's germline CDR1 is MGHDK and CDR2 SYGVNS. The CDR3 extends over 15 amino acids. The CDR3 spells CASSESDRFDTEAFF.

The V and J genes are TRBV28 and TRBJ2-5; TCRdb's D call, TRBD2, is unchecked because there is no DNA. The CDR3 covers 15 residues. Germline CDR1 is MDHEN and CDR2 is SYDVKM. CDR3 loop: CASSLMSGRRETQYF. The full variable domain, rest sourced from reference TRBV28 and TRBJ2-5, is DVKVTQSSRYLVKRTGEKVFLECVQDMDHENMFWYRQDPGLGLRLIYFSYDVKMKEKGDIPEGYSVSREKKERFSLILESASTNQTSMYLCASSLMSGRRETQYFGPGTRLLVL.

The CDR3 is CASSLLMFQGTQYF. The chain employs TRBV28 and TRBJ2-5. Germline V gives CDR1 MDHEN, CDR2 SYDVKM. This CDR3 region has 14 residues. Full variable domain (outside the CDR3, taken from reference TRBV28 and TRBJ2-5): DVKVTQSSRYLVKRTGEKVFLECVQDMDHENMFWYRQDPGLGLRLIYFSYDVKMKEKGDIPEGYSVSREKKERFSLILESASTNQTSMYLCASSLLMFQGTQYFGPGTRLLVL.

The J gene is TRBJ1-2, the V gene TRBV6-5; TCRdb's assignment of TRBD1 cannot be checked, as there is no DNA. This CDR3 is built from 11 residues. CDR1 is MNHEY, CDR2 SVGAGI, per germline. This CDR3 is CASSSGDGYTF.

The CDR3 reads CSARPGLSSYNEQFF. The chain couples TRBV20-1 to TRBJ2-1; TCRdb returns TRBD2, unconfirmable since there is no DNA. Germline CDR1 and CDR2: DFQATT and SNEGSKA (reference sequence). The CDR3 length is 15 residues.

The chain couples TRBV27 to TRBJ2-2. CDR3 length: 13 amino acids. CDR1 is MNHEY, CDR2 SMNVEV, per germline (reference sequence). The CDR3 here is CASSLLSAGELFF.

The chain has TRBV28 and TRBJ1-6; TCRdb's assignment of TRBD1 cannot be checked, as there is no DNA. The germline gives CDR1 MDHEN, CDR2 SYDVKM. The CDR3 length is 15 residues. The CDR3 here is CASSPMSRGDSPLHF. The full variable domain, completed using reference TRBV28 and TRBJ1-6, is DVKVTQSSRYLVKRTGEKVFLECVQDMDHENMFWYRQDPGLGLRLIYFSYDVKMKEKGDIPEGYSVSREKKERFSLILESASTNQTSMYLCASSPMSRGDSPLHFGNGTRLTVT.

The chain has TRBV5-4 and TRBJ2-7; TCRdb outputs TRBD2, but without DNA this stays unchecked. The CDR3 is 21 residues long. Per the germline V gene, CDR1 is SGHNT and CDR2 is YYREEE (reference sequence). CDR3: CASSLGGLAGGPPEGFHEQYF.

This chain joins TRBV29-1 and TRBJ2-2; TCRdb selects TRBD1, and the lack of DNA leaves this call unchecked. The CDR3 spans 14 residues. In germline, CDR1 is SQVTM, CDR2 ANQGSEA. The CDR3 sequence is CSVDRGAGTGELFF.

This chain links TRBV7-9 with TRBJ2-1; checking the TCRdb D call of TRBD2 is not possible without DNA. CDR1 SEHNR and CDR2 FQNEAQ come from the germline V gene (reference sequence). CDR3 length equals 16 residues. The CDR3 sequence is CASSQMSGGSRNEQFF. Supplemented by reference TRBV7-9 and TRBJ2-1, the full variable domain reads DTGVSQNPRHKITKRGQNVTFRCDPISEHNRLYWYRQTLGQGPEFLTYFQNEAQLEKSRLLSDRFSAERPKGSFSTLEIQRTEQGDSAMYLCASSQMSGGSRNEQFFGPGTRLTVL.

The V and J genes are TRBV4-3 and TRBJ2-1; TCRdb names TRBD2, which stays unverified in the absence of DNA. This CDR3 has 13 amino acids. Germline V gene sequence: CDR1 LGHNA, CDR2 YSLEER. CDR3 sequence reads: CAGSQVAGHEQFF.

V and J are TRBV5-6 and TRBJ1-2; TCRdb designates TRBD1, a call that cannot be tested without DNA. The CDR3 loop spans 14 amino acids. Germline lookup yields CDR1 SGHDT and CDR2 YYEEEE. CDR3 region: CASSLGRQDYGYTF. The full variable domain, its missing parts supplied by reference TRBV5-6 and TRBJ1-2, is DAGVTQSPTHLIKTRGQQVTLRCSPKSGHDTVSWYQQALGQGPQFIFQYYEEEERQRGNFPDRFSGHQFPNYSSELNVNALLLGDSALYLCASSLGRQDYGYTFGSGTRLTVV.

The J gene is TRBJ2-1, the V gene TRBV4-1. This CDR3 has 13 amino acids. CDR1 and CDR2 (germline): MGHRA, YSYEKL. This CDR3 is CASSPPLDNEQFF.

The V call is TRBV20-1, the J call TRBJ2-2. CDR1 and CDR2 from the germline V gene are DFQATT and SNEGSKA (reference sequence). This CDR3 spans 13 amino acids. The CDR3 sequence: CSARRVEAGELFF.

The rearrangement joins TRBV5-4 to TRBJ2-1; TCRdb's assignment of TRBD2 cannot be checked, as there is no DNA. CDR1 and CDR2 from the germline V gene are SGHNT and YYREEE (reference sequence). The CDR3 has 14 residues. CDR3 sequence: CASSQGLAGEGEFF.

This chain's CDR3 is CASSLDGNTIYF. V gene TRBV7-3 combines with J gene TRBJ1-3. The CDR3 has 12 residues. Germline assignment: CDR1 SGHTA and CDR2 FQGTGA.

This chain links TRBV4-3 with TRBJ2-7; there is no DNA to check the TCRdb D call of TRBD1. CDR1 and CDR2 from the germline V gene are LGHNA and YSLEER. CDR3 length equals 16 residues. The chain's CDR3 is CASSQGGQGFTYEQYF.

The chain couples TRBV11-2 to TRBJ2-5; the D call from TCRdb, TRBD1, cannot be confirmed without DNA. CDR3 size: 16 residues. Germline assignment: CDR1 SGHAT and CDR2 FQNNGV. CDR3: CASHRGLSESKETQYF. Filled out from reference TRBV11-2 and TRBJ2-5, the complete variable domain reads EAGVAQSPRYKIIEKRQSVAFWCNPISGHATLYWYQQILGQGPKLLIQFQNNGVVDDSQLPKDRFSAERLKGVDSTLKIQPAKLEDSAVYLCASHRGLSESKETQYFGPGTRLLVL.

The chain has TRBV19 and TRBJ2-3; TCRdb lists TRBD2, though no DNA is available to test this call. CDR3 length equals 16 residues. The V gene's germline CDR1 is LNHDA and CDR2 SQIVND (reference sequence). CDR3 loop: CASSQTSGGATDTQYF. The whole variable domain, remainder taken from reference TRBV19 and TRBJ2-3, is DGGITQSPKYLFRKEGQNVTLSCEQNLNHDAMYWYRQDPGQGLRLIYYSQIVNDFQKGDIAEGYSVSREKKESFPLTVTSAQKNPTAFYLCASSQTSGGATDTQYFGPGTRLTVL.

The chain links TRBV20-1 to TRBJ2-7; without DNA, the TCRdb call of TRBD2 cannot be checked. The germline V gene encodes CDR1 DFQATT and CDR2 SNEGSKA (reference sequence). The CDR3 sequence is 16 residues long. CDR3 protein: CSAIPAQVPTRGEQYF.

The J gene is TRBJ1-1, the V gene TRBV11-1; TCRdb's D call, TRBD1, is unchecked because there is no DNA. Germline CDR1 SGHAT, CDR2 FQDESV (reference sequence). The CDR3 spans 14 residues. CDR3 protein: CASSPAGNTRGAFF. The whole variable domain, filled in from reference TRBV11-1 and TRBJ1-1, reads EAEVAQSPRYKITEKSQAVAFWCDPISGHATLYWYRQILGQGPELLVQFQDESVVDDSQLPKDRFSAERLKGVDSTLKIQPAELGDSAMYLCASSPAGNTRGAFFGQGTRLTVV.

V and J are TRBV29-1 and TRBJ1-2. Germline V CDR1 and CDR2: SQVTM, ANQGSEA. The CDR3 is 13 amino acids. The CDR3 spells CSTGRDGADGYTF. The full variable domain, in which reference TRBV29-1 and TRBJ1-2 provide the parts outside the CDR3, is SAVISQKPSRDICQRGTSLTIQCQVDSQVTMMFWYRQQPGQSLTLIATANQGSEATYESGFVIDKFPISRPNLTFSTLTVSNMSPEDSSIYLCSTGRDGADGYTFGSGTRLTVV.

The rearrangement joins TRBV7-3 to TRBJ2-1; the TCRdb call, TRBD2, lacks DNA for checking. The length of the CDR3 is 14 residues. The germline gives CDR1 SGHTA, CDR2 FQGTGA. The CDR3 here is CASSSSGSADEQFF.

The chain combines TRBV28 with TRBJ1-3. The germline V gene has CDR1 MDHEN and CDR2 SYDVKM. This CDR3 comprises 17 residues. CDR3 in amino acids: CASSSWTEDLSGNTIYF.

V gene TRBV7-3 combines with J gene TRBJ2-2; as DNA is missing, the TRBD1 call by TCRdb cannot be tested. Germline V gives CDR1 SGHTA, CDR2 FQGTGA. The CDR3 runs 17 residues. The CDR3 spells CASSFGPPQGNTGELFF.

The chain uses TRBV9 and TRBJ2-7; the D call from TCRdb, TRBD1, cannot be confirmed without DNA. Looked up from germline, CDR1 is SGDLS and CDR2 is YYNGEE. There are 15 residues in the CDR3. The CDR3 loop reads CASSAEQGFPYEQYF.

V usage is TRBV20-1 and J usage is TRBJ2-7. Per the germline V gene, CDR1 is DFQATT and CDR2 is SNEGSKA (reference sequence). The CDR3 runs 13 residues. CDR3: CSARWEESYEQYF.

The chain couples TRBV7-2 to TRBJ2-3; TCRdb returns TRBD1, unconfirmable since there is no DNA. The length of the CDR3 is 12 residues. Germline CDR1 and CDR2: SGHTA and FQGNSA. Here the CDR3 reads CASSPRGDTQYF.